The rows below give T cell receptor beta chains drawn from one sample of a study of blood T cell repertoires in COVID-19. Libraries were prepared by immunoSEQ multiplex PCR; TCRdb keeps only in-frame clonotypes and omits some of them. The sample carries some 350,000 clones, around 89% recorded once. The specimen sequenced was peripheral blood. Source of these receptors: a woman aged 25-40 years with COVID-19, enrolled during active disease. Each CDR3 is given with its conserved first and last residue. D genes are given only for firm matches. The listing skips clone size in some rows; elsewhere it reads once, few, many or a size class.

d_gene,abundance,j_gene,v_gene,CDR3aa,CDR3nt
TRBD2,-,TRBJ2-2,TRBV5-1,CASSWNDGGFSGELFF,TGCGCCAGCAGCTGGAATGACGGGGGGTTTAGCGGGGAGCTGTTTTTT
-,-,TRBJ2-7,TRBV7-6,CASSLEPLGAYEQYF,TGTGCCAGCAGCTTAGAGCCCCTAGGGGCCTACGAGCAGTACTTC
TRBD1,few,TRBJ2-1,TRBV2,CASYTRTGHNEQFF,TGTGCCAGCTACACCCGGACAGGGCACAATGAGCAGTTCTTC
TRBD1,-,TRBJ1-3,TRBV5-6,CASRETGDSFSGNTIYF,TGTGCCAGCAGGGAGACAGGGGACTCGTTCTCTGGAAACACCATATATTTT
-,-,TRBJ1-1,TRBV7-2,CASSLGTVTEAFF,TGTGCCAGCAGCTTAGGGACAGTGACTGAAGCTTTCTTT
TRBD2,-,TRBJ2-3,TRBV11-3,CASRKPGLASDTQYF,TGTGCCAGCAGAAAACCGGGACTAGCATCAGATACGCAGTATTTT
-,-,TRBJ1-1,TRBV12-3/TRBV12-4,CASSRGATEAFF,TGTGCCAGCAGCAGGGGAGCCACTGAAGCTTTCTTT
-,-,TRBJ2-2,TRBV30,CAWSLRNTGELFF,TGTGCCTGGAGTCTGAGGAACACCGGGGAGCTGTTTTTT
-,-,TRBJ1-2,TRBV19,CASAEQGIVGYTF,TGTGCCAGTGCCGAGCAGGGGATTGTTGGCTACACCTTC
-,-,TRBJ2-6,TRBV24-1,CATSDRGISGANVLTF,TGTGCCACCAGTGACAGGGGAATATCTGGGGCCAACGTCCTGACTTTC
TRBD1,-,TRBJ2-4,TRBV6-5,CASMTGGKNIQYF,TGTGCCAGCATGACAGGGGGCAAAAACATTCAGTACTTC
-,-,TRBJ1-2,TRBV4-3,CASSQDGRPYGYTF,TGCGCCAGCAGCCAAGACGGGAGACCCTATGGCTACACCTTC
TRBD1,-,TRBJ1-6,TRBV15,CATSRRTVPGQGMGSPLHF,TGTGCCACCAGCAGACGTACGGTCCCGGGACAGGGTATGGGTTCACCCCTCCACTTT
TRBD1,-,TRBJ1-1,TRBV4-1,CASSHDRGRVNTEAFF,TGCGCCAGCAGCCACGACAGGGGTCGGGTGAACACTGAAGCTTTCTTT
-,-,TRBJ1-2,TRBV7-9,CASSLPKRGADYGYTF,TGTGCCAGCAGCTTACCCAAAAGGGGTGCCGACTATGGCTACACCTTC
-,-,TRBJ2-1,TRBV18,CASSPGQSSYNEQFF,TGTGCCAGCTCACCTGGACAGTCCTCCTACAATGAGCAGTTCTTC
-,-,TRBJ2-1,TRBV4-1,CASSQGGNNYNEQFF,TGCGCCAGCAGCCAAGGAGGGAACAACTACAATGAGCAGTTCTTC
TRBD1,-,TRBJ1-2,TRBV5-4,CASSLQGDRDGYTF,TGTGCCAGCAGTTTGCAAGGGGACAGGGATGGCTACACCTTC
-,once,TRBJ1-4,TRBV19,CASSIRGMETNEKLFF,TGTGCCAGTAGTATTAGGGGGATGGAAACTAATGAAAAACTGTTTTTT
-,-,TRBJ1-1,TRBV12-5,CASGLVIGQTNTEAFF,TGTGCTAGTGGTTTGGTAATAGGACAGACGAACACTGAAGCTTTCTTT
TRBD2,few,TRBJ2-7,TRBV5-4,CASSPGGGSYEQYF,TGTGCCAGCTCACCCGGGGGGGGTTCCTACGAGCAGTACTTC
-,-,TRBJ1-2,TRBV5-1,CASRGGGPGEYYGYTF,TGCGCCAGCCGGGGCGGGGGCCCCGGTGAGTATTATGGCTACACCTTC
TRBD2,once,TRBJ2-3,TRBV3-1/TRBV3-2,CASSRLAGGPTDTQYF,TGTGCCAGCAGCCGACTAGCGGGAGGGCCGACAGATACGCAGTATTTT
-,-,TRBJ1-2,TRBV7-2,CASSPGIGGYTF,TGTGCCAGCAGCCCGGGGATTGGGGGCTACACCTTC
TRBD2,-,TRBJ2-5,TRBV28,CASSSLRGGGFQETQYF,TGTGCCAGCAGTTCCCTGAGGGGCGGGGGTTTCCAAGAGACCCAGTACTTC
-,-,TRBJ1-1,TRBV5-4,CASSFWDKNTEAFF,TGTGCCAGCAGCTTTTGGGACAAAAACACTGAAGCTTTCTTT
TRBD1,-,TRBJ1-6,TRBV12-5,CASGFIMGQGGSPLHF,TGTGCTAGTGGTTTTATAATGGGACAGGGAGGGTCACCCCTCCACTTT
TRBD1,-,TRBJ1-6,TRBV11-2,CASSPTRDSFHSSPLHF,TGTGCCAGCAGTCCTACCAGGGACAGTTTCCATTCTTCACCCCTCCACTTT
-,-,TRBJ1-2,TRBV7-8,CASSLAEANYGYTF,TGTGCCAGCAGCTTGGCGGAAGCTAACTATGGCTACACCTTC
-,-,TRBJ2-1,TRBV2,CASSRDYNEQFF,TGTGCCAGCAGCCGGGACTACAATGAGCAGTTCTTC
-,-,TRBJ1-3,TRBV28,CASSGAQPSTGGNTIYF,TGTGCCAGCAGTGGGGCCCAACCCAGTACAGGGGGAAACACCATATATTTT
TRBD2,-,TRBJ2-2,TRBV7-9,CASSLELGTSSFGELFF,TGTGCCAGCAGCTTAGAATTAGGGACTAGCAGTTTCGGGGAGCTGTTTTTT
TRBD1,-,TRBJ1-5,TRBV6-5,CATRRGQGQPQHF,TGTGCCACCCGGAGGGGACAGGGGCAGCCCCAGCATTTT
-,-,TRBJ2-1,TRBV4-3,CASSQVLSGEQFF,TGCGCCAGCAGCCAAGTATTATCGGGTGAGCAGTTCTTC
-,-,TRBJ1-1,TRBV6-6,CASSTTGEAFF,TGTGCCAGCAGTACGACGGGGGAAGCTTTCTTT
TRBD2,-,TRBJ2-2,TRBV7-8,CASGEGGRLYTGELFF,TGTGCCAGCGGGGAGGGCGGGAGGCTATACACCGGGGAGCTGTTTTTT
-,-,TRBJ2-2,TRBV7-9,CASSFSQNTGELFF,TGTGCCAGCAGCTTTTCCCAGAACACCGGGGAGCTGTTTTTT
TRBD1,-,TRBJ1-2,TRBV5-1,CASSMDRGQGYTF,TGCGCCAGCAGCATGGACAGGGGGCAAGGCTACACCTTC
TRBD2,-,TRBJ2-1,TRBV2,CASSVLAGVYNEQFF,TGTGCCAGCAGTGTACTAGCGGGAGTCTACAATGAGCAGTTCTTC
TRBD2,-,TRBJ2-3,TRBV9,CASSVEAGDRTDTQYF,TGTGCCAGCAGCGTAGAGGCGGGGGACCGCACAGATACGCAGTATTTT
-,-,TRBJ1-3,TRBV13,CASSPMTASGNTIYF,TGTGCCAGCAGCCCAATGACAGCCTCTGGAAACACCATATATTTT
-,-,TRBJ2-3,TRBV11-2,CASSFTAVDTQYF,TGTGCCAGCAGCTTCACTGCGGTAGATACGCAGTATTTT
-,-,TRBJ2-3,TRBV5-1,CASSLGTALGTDTQYF,TGCGCCAGCAGCTTGGGGACTGCGCTCGGCACAGATACGCAGTATTTT
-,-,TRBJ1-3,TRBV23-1,CASSPRGRKYPGNTIYF,TGCGCCAGCAGTCCCAGGGGACGGAAGTATCCTGGAAACACCATATATTTT